This T cell receptor (beta chain) was captured in a study of Tregs in tolerant kidney transplant recipients. In germline, CDR1 is SGHKS, CDR2 YYEKEE (reference sequence). The CDR3 is 15 residues long. V shed 0 bases and J shed 8 bases, with 17 bases lying between them. A note on this clone: The antigen remains undetermined.

Findings and limits, study-wide: Expanding Tregs on activated donor B cells appeared to best identify donor-specific TCRbeta clones.

Only in-frame clones appear in the TCRdb table, and some are missing; sequencing was by immunoSEQ multiplex PCR. The sample includes around 61,000 clones, about four fifths of them seen just once. Unstimulated Tregs (CD4+CD25+CD127-) and CD4+CD25- non-Tregs were sorted from PBMCs. This clonotype was sampled from a human donor in good health. The chain carries TRBV5-5 and TRBJ1-1, with D possibly being TRBD1 (6 bases). The sample taken for sequencing was CD4+ T cells from blood. The CDR3 sequence is CASSLAGGLSPEAFF. The DNA of the CDR3 is TGTGCCAGCAGCTTGGCTGGGGGGCTTTCCCCCGAAGCTTTCTTT.